The 20 T cell receptor beta chains given below trace back to one sample, sequenced in a study of blood T cell repertoires in COVID-19. Sequenced by immunoSEQ multiplex PCR; TCRdb stores in-frame clones only, minus some. The table has about 410,000 clones, approximately 90% seen once. Material for sequencing was peripheral blood. These receptors were collected from a woman aged 25 to 39 with active or convalescent COVID-19.

This clone was seen a single time. The chain employs TRBV7-9 and TRBJ1-2; D is ambiguous. Germline V CDR1 and CDR2: SEHNR, FQNEAQ (reference sequence). This CDR3 is built from 15 residues. The V and J ends lost 1 base and 0 bases respectively, with 9 bases between them. The CDR3 is CASSLGLMTNYGYTF. In DNA, the CDR3 is TGTGCCAGCAGCTTAGGACTGATGACTAACTATGGCTACACCTTC. The full variable domain, its missing parts supplied by reference TRBV7-9 and TRBJ1-2, is DTGVSQNPRHKITKRGQNVTFRCDPISEHNRLYWYRQTLGQGPEFLTYFQNEAQLEKSRLLSDRFSAERPKGSFSTLEIQRTEQGDSAMYLCASSLGLMTNYGYTFGSGTRLTVV.

This chain uses TRBV4-2 with TRBJ2-1; D possibly corresponds to TRBD2 (6 bases). CDR1 and CDR2 (germline): LGHNA, YNFKEQ. CDR3 size: 16 residues. Trimming cost V 0 bases and J 2 bases, with 11 bases left between them. CDR3 region: CASSQESLAPYNEQFF. CDR3 in DNA: TGTGCCAGCAGCCAAGAATCACTAGCCCCCTACAATGAGCAGTTCTTC.

This rearrangement joins TRBV14 to TRBJ1-2; D might be TRBD1 (5 bases). From germline, CDR1 is SGHDN and CDR2 FVKESK. V was cut by 4 bases and J by 2 bases, with 17 bases left in between. The CDR3 extends over 16 amino acids. The CDR3: CASSPGGAWVNYGYTF. In DNA form, the CDR3 reads TGTGCCAGCAGCCCCGGTGGGGCCTGGGTAAACTATGGCTACACCTTC.

This chain joins TRBV23-1 and TRBJ1-2; D ambiguous. TRBV23-1 is identified as an open reading frame with a role that is uncertain. The CDR3 is made up of 14 amino acids. V lost 7 bases to trimming and J lost 5 bases, with 17 bases between them. The CDR3 nucleotides read TGCGCCAGCAACCAACCCCGGCGGAGTTATGGCTACACCTTC. Protein product: CASNQPRRSYGYTF.

A word on this clone: This specimen includes other DNA sequences encoding the same CDR3. The chain joins TRBV5-1 to TRBJ2-2; D possibly corresponds to TRBD1 (5 bases). From germline, CDR1 is SGHRS and CDR2 YFSETQ. The ends were cut back, 5 bases at V and 0 bases at J, with 11 bases in the middle. CDR3 length: 15 residues. CDR3 DNA: TGCGCCAGCAGTCCGACAGCCACGAACACCGGGGAGCTGTTTTTT. This translates into CASSPTATNTGELFF.

The rearrangement uses TRBV3-1 (or the pseudogene TRBV3-2) and TRBJ1-3, with 7 bases aligning to TRBD1. With V trimmed by 11 bases and J by 4 bases, 11 bases remained unmatched. The CDR3 extends over 14 amino acids. Germline-derived CDR1 and CDR2 are LGHDT and YNNKEL (reference sequence). The CDR3 protein is CAAGLGTVGNTIYF. The CDR3 nucleotides are TGTGCCGCCGGGCTGGGGACAGTCGGAAACACCATATATTTT.

The V gene is TRBV29-1, the J gene TRBJ1-6; TRBD1 matches 8 bases. Per germline, CDR1 SQVTM and CDR2 ANQGSEA. Trimming at V came to 6 bases and at J to 6 bases, leaving 7 bases not matched to a gene. The CDR3 runs to 14 residues. The CDR3 DNA is TGCAGCGTGAGAACAGGACAGGGTAATTCACCCCTCCACTTT. Amino acids: CSVRTGQGNSPLHF.

This chain connects TRBV3-1 (or the pseudogene TRBV3-2) to TRBJ2-3; no definite D call. The CDR3 covers 16 residues. The V and J ends lost 0 bases and 4 bases respectively, with 14 bases between them. CDR1 and CDR2 (germline): LGHDT, YNNKEL (reference sequence). In DNA, the CDR3 is TGTGCCAGCAGCCAAGAACCCTTCTCGGTCCCAGATACGCAGTATTTT. Encoded protein: CASSQEPFSVPDTQYF.

The gene calls are TRBV2 and TRBJ2-3; the match to TRBD2 covers 14 bases. Germline CDR1 and CDR2: SNHLY and FYNNEI. J gave up 7 bases and V 6 bases, and 6 bases lay outside the gene matches. The CDR3 covers 15 residues. Here the CDR3 reads CASSLGTSGSYTQYF. The CDR3 coding sequence is TGTGCCAGCAGCCTCGGGACTAGCGGGAGTTATACGCAGTATTTT.

This clone was seen a single time. The rearrangement uses TRBV18 and TRBJ1-1; D is perhaps TRBD1 (5 bases). The CDR3 is 14 residues long. Germline CDR1 reads KGHSH; CDR2 reads LQKENI. V shed 0 bases and J shed 8 bases, with 13 bases lying between them. The CDR3 here is CASSPPGGGLEAFF. The CDR3 nucleotides read TGTGCCAGCTCACCACCGGGGGGAGGCCTCGAAGCTTTCTTT. Drawing the rest from reference TRBV18 and TRBJ1-1, the complete variable domain is NAGVMQNPRHLVRRRGQEARLRCSPMKGHSHVYWYRQLPEEGLKFMVYLQKENIIDESGMPKERFSAEFPKEGPSILRIQQVVRGDSAAYFCASSPPGGGLEAFFGQGTRLTVV.

The chain links TRBV30 to TRBJ1-2, with 7 bases fitting TRBD1. The CDR3 length is 13 residues. Germline V gives CDR1 GTSNPN, CDR2 SVGIG (reference sequence). Germline trimming cut 4 bases from V and 5 bases from J; bases unmatched to any gene: 7. The CDR3: CAWTSGTEYGYTF. DNA of the CDR3: TGTGCCTGGACCTCAGGGACAGAATATGGCTACACCTTC.

V and J are TRBV28 and TRBJ1-2; TRBD1 aligns across 9 bases. The V gene end was trimmed by 5 bases and the J gene end by 7 bases; junction bases not matched to a gene: 5. This CDR3 is built from 13 residues. The germline gives CDR1 MDHEN, CDR2 SYDVKM. This CDR3 reads CASSMGQGAGYTF. In DNA form, the CDR3 reads TGTGCCAGCAGTATGGGACAGGGCGCTGGCTACACCTTC.

The V gene is TRBV7-9, the J gene TRBJ2-7; D remains unclear. The V and J ends lost 1 base and 3 bases respectively, with 13 bases between them. This CDR3 is 15 amino acids long. Germline CDR1 is SEHNR and CDR2 is FQNEAQ (reference sequence). The CDR3, as DNA: TGTGCCAGCAGCTTAGGTGACCATCGACTCTACGAGCAGTACTTC. The encoded protein is CASSLGDHRLYEQYF.

The chain carries TRBV11-2 and TRBJ2-4, with TRBD1 matching over 10 bases. J was trimmed by 4 bases and V by 4 bases; bases with no gene match: 7. This CDR3 region has 16 residues. The V gene's germline CDR1 is SGHAT and CDR2 FQNNGV. The DNA for the CDR3 is TGTGCCAGCAGCTCCACGAGGACAGGGGGGAAAAACATTCAGTACTTC. Translating gives CASSSTRTGGKNIQYF.

The chain links TRBV18 to TRBJ1-2, with 9 bases identical to TRBD1. The ends lost 0 bases at V and 6 bases at J; junction bases unmatched: 5. The CDR3 length is 15 residues. The V gene's germline CDR1 is KGHSH and CDR2 LQKENI. CDR3 nucleotides: TGTGCCAGCTCACCACCAGGGACAGGGAAGGATGGCTACACCTTC. Translation gives CASSPPGTGKDGYTF.

This chain uses TRBV4-1 with TRBJ2-5; 9 nucleotides align to TRBD2. This CDR3 contains 16 residues. V lost 1 base to trimming and J lost 6 bases; unmatched junction nucleotides: 9. In germline, CDR1 is MGHRA, CDR2 YSYEKL. The CDR3 DNA is TGCGCCAGCAGCCAAGGGGCTAGCGGGGTTCCCCAGACCCAGTACTTC. Translating gives CASSQGASGVPQTQYF.

This chain joins TRBV7-2 and TRBJ1-5; 9 bases match TRBD1. Per germline, CDR1 SGHTA and CDR2 FQGNSA. The ends lost 3 bases at V and 3 bases at J; junction bases unmatched: 6. This CDR3 comprises 16 residues. CDR3 coding DNA: TGTGCCAGCAGCTTTCCGGGACAGGGTTCCAATCAGCCCCAGCATTTT. Protein: CASSFPGQGSNQPQHF.

The V and J genes are TRBV6-6 and TRBJ2-7; the match to TRBD1 covers 9 bases. Per germline, CDR1 MNHNY and CDR2 SVGAGI (reference sequence). V gave up 5 bases and J gave up 3 bases; unmatched junction bases: 8. The CDR3 extends over 15 amino acids. CDR3 loop: CASSPNRQGDYEQYF. The DNA for the CDR3 is TGTGCCAGCAGTCCAAATAGACAGGGGGACTACGAGCAGTACTTC.

The chain couples TRBV7-9 to TRBJ2-5; the match to TRBD1 covers 8 bases. The CDR3 runs to 13 residues. Germline loops: CDR1 SEHNR, CDR2 FQNEAQ (reference sequence). The J segment lost 4 bases and the V segment lost 5 bases, leaving 3 bases of the junction unmatched. In DNA, the CDR3 is TGTGCCAGCAGCCTGGACAGGGCAGAGACCCAGTACTTC. Translation: CASSLDRAETQYF.

This clone has just a few counts. The chain links TRBV6-1 to TRBJ2-2, with TRBD1 matching 7 bases. This CDR3 spans 16 amino acids. CDR1 is MNHNS and CDR2 is SASEGT in the germline V gene. V was pared by 3 bases and J by 4 bases, with 8 bases of the junction left unmatched. In DNA form, the CDR3 reads TGTGCCAGCAGTGAGGACAGGTCCGGTGGCACCGGGGAGCTGTTTTTT. Residues: CASSEDRSGGTGELFF.